The source of this T cell receptor (beta chain) is a study of shared T cell receptors in the human thymus. Libraries were prepared by immunoSEQ multiplex PCR; TCRdb keeps only in-frame clonotypes and omits some of them. The sample has about 380,000 clones, 85% to 95% seen once; the top ten hold approximately 0.02%. The CDR3 is 12 amino acids. In germline, CDR1 is SQVTM, CDR2 ANQGSEA. The chain carries TRBV29-1 and TRBJ2-2; a weak D match, TRBD2 (6 bases). The source is a human donor. Sample: thymocytes. CDR3 in amino acids: CVVRGNTGELFF. Here the CDR3 DNA reads TGCGTAGTGCGGGGGAACACCGGGGAGCTGTTTTTT.